This is a list of T cell receptor beta chains from one sample in a study of shared clonotypes between healthy human individuals. Measured with immunoSEQ multiplex PCR; TCRdb has only the in-frame clones, and not every one. Here the sample spans fewer than 850,000 clones, about 90% being singletons. The sample was memory CD8+ T cells from PBMCs. The receptors stem from a man in his late teens or twenties in good health. Some clones in this sample may be carry-over from other donors' samples. Each CDR3 is given with its conserved first and last residue. The order of the fields is J gene, clone size, CDR3 length, V gene, D gene, CDR3 protein, CDR3 DNA. D genes are given only for firm matches. Part of the rows lack a size; the others show once, few, many or a class for expanded clones.

j_call: TRBJ2-2
clone_size: NA
cdr3_length: 17
v_call: TRBV9
d_call: TRBD1
cdr3_aa: CASSVARDRANTGELFF
cdr3_nt: TGTGCCAGCAGCGTTGCCCGGGACAGGGCGAACACCGGGGAGCTGTTTTTT

j_call: TRBJ2-5
clone_size: NA
cdr3_length: 10
v_call: TRBV7-8
d_call: NA
cdr3_aa: CASSPVSQYF
cdr3_nt: TGTGCCAGCAGCCCCGTGTCCCAGTACTTC

j_call: TRBJ2-7
clone_size: NA
cdr3_length: 14
v_call: TRBV9
d_call: TRBD1
cdr3_aa: CASSGTGSSYEQYF
cdr3_nt: TGTGCCAGCAGCGGGACAGGGAGTAGTTACGAGCAGTACTTC

j_call: TRBJ1-5
clone_size: once
cdr3_length: 14
v_call: TRBV27
d_call: NA
cdr3_aa: CASSPQGRNQPQHF
cdr3_nt: TGTGCCAGCAGCCCCCAGGGACGCAATCAGCCCCAGCATTTT

j_call: TRBJ2-7
clone_size: NA
cdr3_length: 15
v_call: TRBV5-6
d_call: TRBD1
cdr3_aa: CASSPRTGRQDEQYF
cdr3_nt: TGTGCCAGCAGCCCCAGGACAGGGCGTCAGGACGAGCAGTACTTC

j_call: TRBJ2-2
clone_size: NA
cdr3_length: 16
v_call: TRBV28
d_call: TRBD1
cdr3_aa: CASRPGQGSYTGELFF
cdr3_nt: TGTGCCAGCAGACCGGGACAGGGTTCGTACACCGGGGAGCTGTTTTTT

j_call: TRBJ2-7
clone_size: NA
cdr3_length: 13
v_call: TRBV7-6
d_call: TRBD2
cdr3_aa: CASSSGRASEQYF
cdr3_nt: TGTGCCAGCAGCTCTGGGAGGGCCAGCGAGCAGTACTTC

j_call: TRBJ1-1
clone_size: NA
cdr3_length: 16
v_call: TRBV1
d_call: NA
cdr3_aa: CTSSQVRKGLNTEAFF
cdr3_nt: TGCACCAGCAGCCAAGTACGAAAGGGTCTGAACACTGAAGCTTTCTTT

j_call: TRBJ2-7
clone_size: NA
cdr3_length: 15
v_call: TRBV5-1
d_call: NA
cdr3_aa: CASSQRVFEDYEQYF
cdr3_nt: TGCGCCAGCAGCCAAAGGGTTTTTGAGGACTACGAGCAGTACTTC

j_call: TRBJ2-4
clone_size: NA
cdr3_length: 15
v_call: TRBV7-9
d_call: NA
cdr3_aa: CASSLMGGSKNIQYF
cdr3_nt: TGTGCCAGCAGCTTAATGGGAGGTTCCAAAAACATTCAGTACTTC

j_call: TRBJ1-3
clone_size: NA
cdr3_length: 17
v_call: TRBV4-2
d_call: NA
cdr3_aa: CASSQETLLSRGNTIYF
cdr3_nt: TGTGCCAGCAGCCAAGAAACCCTCCTTTCTAGGGGAAACACCATATATTTT

j_call: TRBJ2-3
clone_size: NA
cdr3_length: 14
v_call: TRBV4-1
d_call: NA
cdr3_aa: CASSQRQGTDTQYF
cdr3_nt: TGCGCCAGCAGCCAACGACAGGGCACAGATACGCAGTATTTT

j_call: TRBJ2-6
clone_size: NA
cdr3_length: 18
v_call: TRBV27
d_call: NA
cdr3_aa: CASSMLPGLHSGANVLTF
cdr3_nt: TGTGCCAGCAGTATGCTACCGGGCCTCCACTCTGGGGCCAACGTCCTGACTTTC

j_call: TRBJ1-4
clone_size: few
cdr3_length: 14
v_call: TRBV4-2
d_call: NA
cdr3_aa: CASSQDRSDEKLFF
cdr3_nt: TGTGCCAGCAGCCAAGATCGGTCAGATGAAAAACTGTTTTTT

j_call: TRBJ2-1
clone_size: NA
cdr3_length: 16
v_call: TRBV7-6
d_call: NA
cdr3_aa: CASSLRKRSSYNEQFF
cdr3_nt: TGTGCCAGCAGCTTGAGGAAGCGGAGCTCCTACAATGAGCAGTTCTTC

j_call: TRBJ2-2
clone_size: few
cdr3_length: 11
v_call: TRBV20-1
d_call: NA
cdr3_aa: CSAAPSGELFF
cdr3_nt: TGCAGTGCTGCCCCATCCGGGGAGCTGTTTTTT

j_call: TRBJ2-3
clone_size: NA
cdr3_length: 13
v_call: TRBV4-3
d_call: NA
cdr3_aa: CASRRAGTDTQYF
cdr3_nt: TGCGCCAGCCGCAGGGCGGGTACAGATACGCAGTATTTT

j_call: TRBJ2-1
clone_size: NA
cdr3_length: 15
v_call: TRBV28
d_call: TRBD2
cdr3_aa: CASRQLAGTYNEQFF
cdr3_nt: TGTGCCAGCAGGCAACTAGCGGGCACCTACAATGAGCAGTTCTTC

j_call: TRBJ2-1
clone_size: NA
cdr3_length: 14
v_call: TRBV7-3
d_call: NA
cdr3_aa: CASSLYYGHNEQFF
cdr3_nt: TGTGCCAGCAGCTTATACTACGGACACAATGAGCAGTTCTTC

j_call: TRBJ2-1
clone_size: NA
cdr3_length: 15
v_call: TRBV5-6
d_call: NA
cdr3_aa: CASSGWGEHDNEQFF
cdr3_nt: TGTGCCAGCAGCGGGTGGGGGGAGCACGACAATGAGCAGTTCTTC

j_call: TRBJ1-5
clone_size: NA
cdr3_length: 16
v_call: TRBV28
d_call: NA
cdr3_aa: CASSLSGLQVGQPQHF
cdr3_nt: TGTGCCAGCAGTTTATCGGGGCTACAGGTAGGTCAGCCCCAGCATTTT

j_call: TRBJ2-7
clone_size: NA
cdr3_length: 9
v_call: TRBV20-1
d_call: NA
cdr3_aa: CSASPEQYF
cdr3_nt: TGCAGTGCTAGCCCCGAGCAGTACTTC

j_call: TRBJ2-7
clone_size: NA
cdr3_length: 14
v_call: TRBV15
d_call: TRBD1
cdr3_aa: CATSPGGASYEQYF
cdr3_nt: TGTGCCACCAGCCCAGGGGGCGCGTCCTACGAGCAGTACTTC

j_call: TRBJ2-2
clone_size: NA
cdr3_length: 15
v_call: TRBV28
d_call: NA
cdr3_aa: CASSGSARDTGELFF
cdr3_nt: TGTGCCAGCAGTGGCTCCGCCCGGGACACCGGGGAGCTGTTTTTT

j_call: TRBJ2-7
clone_size: NA
cdr3_length: 15
v_call: TRBV9
d_call: TRBD2
cdr3_aa: CASSVTGTSGYEQYF
cdr3_nt: TGTGCCAGCAGCGTGACCGGGACTAGCGGCTACGAGCAGTACTTC

j_call: TRBJ2-1
clone_size: NA
cdr3_length: 15
v_call: TRBV15
d_call: NA
cdr3_aa: CATSTRTAGSPEQFF
cdr3_nt: TGTGCCACCAGCACCCGCACGGCAGGGAGCCCTGAGCAGTTCTTC

j_call: TRBJ1-2
clone_size: NA
cdr3_length: 16
v_call: TRBV5-4
d_call: TRBD1
cdr3_aa: CASSPGTGLANYGYTF
cdr3_nt: TGTGCCAGCAGCCCGGGGACAGGGTTAGCTAACTATGGCTACACCTTC

j_call: TRBJ1-4
clone_size: NA
cdr3_length: 18
v_call: TRBV5-8
d_call: TRBD1
cdr3_aa: CASSWTGGSYYHNEKLFF
cdr3_nt: TGTGCCAGCAGCTGGACAGGGGGCTCGTACTATCATAATGAAAAACTGTTTTTT

j_call: TRBJ2-4
clone_size: NA
cdr3_length: 15
v_call: TRBV27
d_call: TRBD1
cdr3_aa: CASSPGTGTKNIQYF
cdr3_nt: TGTGCCAGCAGTCCGGGGACAGGAACAAAAAACATTCAGTACTTC

j_call: TRBJ1-1
clone_size: NA
cdr3_length: 15
v_call: TRBV6-5
d_call: NA
cdr3_aa: CASSYGPLVNTEAFF
cdr3_nt: TGTGCCAGCAGTTACGGGCCTTTAGTGAACACTGAAGCTTTCTTT

j_call: TRBJ2-2
clone_size: NA
cdr3_length: 16
v_call: TRBV5-1
d_call: NA
cdr3_aa: CASIPHSGSFTGELFF
cdr3_nt: TGCGCCAGCATCCCCCACTCCGGGAGTTTCACCGGGGAGCTGTTTTTT

j_call: TRBJ2-7
clone_size: NA
cdr3_length: 17
v_call: TRBV28
d_call: NA
cdr3_aa: CASSFPVRQRTSYEQYF
cdr3_nt: TGTGCCAGCAGTTTCCCCGTTCGACAGCGTACCTCCTACGAGCAGTACTTC

j_call: TRBJ2-4
clone_size: once
cdr3_length: 14
v_call: TRBV4-2
d_call: NA
cdr3_aa: CASSQGTPADIQYF
cdr3_nt: TGTGCCAGCAGCCAGGGGACCCCCGCGGACATTCAGTACTTC

j_call: TRBJ2-3
clone_size: NA
cdr3_length: 15
v_call: TRBV28
d_call: NA
cdr3_aa: CASSGRDNKGDTQYF
cdr3_nt: TGTGCCAGCAGTGGGCGGGACAACAAGGGGGATACGCAGTATTTT

j_call: TRBJ2-7
clone_size: NA
cdr3_length: 13
v_call: TRBV11-2
d_call: NA
cdr3_aa: CASSSPYSYEQYF
cdr3_nt: TGTGCCAGCAGCTCCCCGTATTCCTACGAGCAGTACTTC

j_call: TRBJ1-5
clone_size: NA
cdr3_length: 16
v_call: TRBV6-5
d_call: NA
cdr3_aa: CASSYSGPRANQPQHF
cdr3_nt: TGTGCCAGCAGTTACTCTGGGCCACGGGCGAATCAGCCCCAGCATTTT

j_call: TRBJ2-1
clone_size: NA
cdr3_length: 13
v_call: TRBV5-1
d_call: NA
cdr3_aa: CASIPDSYNEQFF
cdr3_nt: TGCGCCAGCATCCCGGACAGCTACAATGAGCAGTTCTTC

j_call: TRBJ2-7
clone_size: NA
cdr3_length: 15
v_call: TRBV7-8
d_call: NA
cdr3_aa: CASSLAYGSAYEQYF
cdr3_nt: TGTGCCAGCAGCTTAGCATACGGCAGTGCCTACGAGCAGTACTTC

j_call: TRBJ2-7
clone_size: NA
cdr3_length: 15
v_call: TRBV6-1
d_call: TRBD2
cdr3_aa: CASSEDAGGPGEQYF
cdr3_nt: TGTGCCAGCAGTGAAGACGCGGGAGGGCCTGGGGAGCAGTACTTC

j_call: TRBJ2-3
clone_size: NA
cdr3_length: 17
v_call: TRBV19
d_call: TRBD2
cdr3_aa: CASSTTQSGRAPDTQYF
cdr3_nt: TGTGCCAGTAGTACGACCCAAAGCGGGAGGGCCCCAGATACGCAGTATTTT

j_call: TRBJ2-7
clone_size: NA
cdr3_length: 15
v_call: TRBV27
d_call: NA
cdr3_aa: CASSPRNSGIYEQYF
cdr3_nt: TGTGCCAGCAGCCCACGAAACTCAGGGATCTACGAGCAGTACTTC

j_call: TRBJ2-7
clone_size: once
cdr3_length: 14
v_call: TRBV19
d_call: NA
cdr3_aa: CASSILADTYEQYF
cdr3_nt: TGTGCCAGTAGTATCCTTGCGGACACCTACGAGCAGTACTTC

j_call: TRBJ2-7
clone_size: NA
cdr3_length: 15
v_call: TRBV7-8
d_call: NA
cdr3_aa: CASSPPSPVTDEQYF
cdr3_nt: TGTGCCAGCAGCCCACCTTCCCCTGTGACGGACGAGCAGTACTTC

j_call: TRBJ2-6
clone_size: NA
cdr3_length: 17
v_call: TRBV7-9
d_call: NA
cdr3_aa: CASTSGQISSGANVLTF
cdr3_nt: TGTGCCAGCACCTCTGGACAGATCAGCTCTGGGGCCAACGTCCTGACTTTC

j_call: TRBJ2-2
clone_size: once
cdr3_length: 15
v_call: TRBV6-1
d_call: TRBD1
cdr3_aa: CASSYGTGVTGELFF
cdr3_nt: TGTGCCAGCAGCTACGGGACAGGGGTCACCGGGGAGCTGTTTTTT

j_call: TRBJ1-4
clone_size: once
cdr3_length: 14
v_call: TRBV10-1
d_call: NA
cdr3_aa: CASSERPWNEKLFF
cdr3_nt: TGCGCCAGCAGTGAGAGACCGTGGAATGAAAAACTGTTTTTT

j_call: TRBJ2-7
clone_size: NA
cdr3_length: 15
v_call: TRBV29-1
d_call: TRBD2
cdr3_aa: CSAAGLAGEFYEQYF
cdr3_nt: TGCAGCGCCGCGGGCCTAGCGGGAGAATTCTACGAGCAGTACTTC

j_call: TRBJ2-1
clone_size: NA
cdr3_length: 14
v_call: TRBV29-1
d_call: TRBD1
cdr3_aa: CSAQPGQGFDEQFF
cdr3_nt: TGCAGCGCGCAACCGGGACAGGGTTTTGATGAGCAGTTCTTC

j_call: TRBJ2-7
clone_size: NA
cdr3_length: 15
v_call: TRBV4-1
d_call: TRBD1
cdr3_aa: CASSQPQGANHEQYF
cdr3_nt: TGCGCCAGCAGCCAGCCACAGGGGGCTAACCACGAGCAGTACTTC